A single sample gave rise to the 32 T cell receptor beta chains below, sequenced in a study of CD8+ T cells in alopecia areata. Sequencing templates came from extracted RNA that was reverse transcribed into cDNA. The assay was immunoSEQ multiplex PCR, and TCRdb's table has in-frame clones only and misses some. The sample includes 95,000 to 150,000 clones, approximately 47% of them seen just once. Sequencing used NKG2D-low CD8+ T cells sorted from blood. The receptors were gathered from a human donor with alopecia areata.

The chain links TRBV28 to TRBJ2-2, with D unclear. CDR3 length equals 14 residues. Trimming left V 6 bases short and J 3 bases short, with 11 bases between. The germline V gene has CDR1 MDHEN and CDR2 SYDVKM. CDR3 nucleotides: TGTGCCAGCAGATTGGAACCATACACCGGGGAGCTGTTTTTT. This sequence encodes CASRLEPYTGELFF.

CDR3 sequence reads: CSVEVLFSGQVNGYTF. The CDR3 region has the DNA TGCAGCGTTGAAGTGCTCTTTTCGGGACAGGTTAATGGCTACACCTTC. The gene calls are TRBV29-1 and TRBJ1-2; 8 bases are shared with TRBD1. The CDR3 is 16 amino acids. Germline V gene sequence: CDR1 SQVTM, CDR2 ANQGSEA. J lost 6 bases, V lost 1 base, and 13 bases had no gene match.

This clone was counted only a few times. The V gene is TRBV7-6, the J gene TRBJ2-7; D may be TRBD2 (5 bases). The CDR3 has 12 residues. Germline V gene data show CDR1 as SGHVS and CDR2 as FNYEAQ. Trimming stripped 0 bases from V and 5 bases from J, with 5 bases between. CDR3 coding DNA: TGTGCCAGCAGCTTAGCGGAGGACGAGCAGTACTTC. Translation: CASSLAEDEQYF.

The genes are TRBV29-1 and TRBJ2-1; the D gene is possibly TRBD2 (6 bases). The CDR3 contains 17 residues. Germline values: CDR1 SQVTM, CDR2 ANQGSEA. Trimming cost V 2 bases and J 0 bases, with 17 bases left between them. The CDR3 loop is CSVEYHLAVSSYNEQFF. Here the CDR3 DNA reads TGCAGCGTTGAATACCATTTAGCGGTTAGCTCCTACAATGAGCAGTTCTTC.

This chain links TRBV4-1 with TRBJ2-3; 12 positions agree with TRBD2. The CDR3 runs to 19 residues. CDR1 and CDR2 (germline): MGHRA, YSYEKL. After removal of 3 bases from V and 2 bases from J, the junction contained 12 bases not matched to a gene. The CDR3 reads CASSHGRTSGKWDTDTQYF. The CDR3 DNA reads as TGCGCCAGCAGCCATGGAAGGACTAGCGGGAAATGGGACACAGATACGCAGTATTTT.

The chain couples TRBV4-3 to TRBJ2-5, with 11 bases lining up with TRBD2. CDR3 length: 17 amino acids. Germline loops: CDR1 LGHNA, CDR2 YSLEER. V dropped 4 bases and J dropped 2; count of bases not matched to a gene: 9. The CDR3 nucleotides read TGCGCCAGCAGCCTTTTCCCCGGGACTAGCGGTCAAGAGACCCAGTACTTC. This translates into CASSLFPGTSGQETQYF.

The J gene is TRBJ2-2, the V gene TRBV9, with D perhaps TRBD1 (6 bases). CDR1 SGDLS and CDR2 YYNGEE come from the germline V gene. Trimming removed 4 bases at V and 2 bases at J, with 24 bases between. The CDR3 spans 19 residues. CDR3 DNA: TGTGCCAGCAGCTCCTCTAGGTGGACAGACTATCCCAACACCGGGGAGCTGTTTTTT. Translation: CASSSSRWTDYPNTGELFF.

J is TRBJ1-2 and V is TRBV29-1; the D is unclear. The V and J ends lost 0 bases and 3 bases respectively, with 5 bases between them. CDR1 and CDR2 from the germline V gene are SQVTM and ANQGSEA. The CDR3 has 12 amino acids. This chain's CDR3 is CSVEDGYYGYTF. CDR3 nucleotide sequence: TGCAGCGTTGAAGACGGGTACTATGGCTACACCTTC.

The V call is TRBV29-1, the J call TRBJ1-1, with D possibly matching TRBD1 (6 bases). The V end lost 3 bases, the J end lost 3 bases, and 8 bases lay between the germline ends. The CDR3 is 12 residues long. CDR1 and CDR2 from the germline V gene are SQVTM and ANQGSEA. In nucleotides, the CDR3 is TGCAGCGTTGACGGACAGCACACTGAAGCTTTCTTT. Its protein is CSVDGQHTEAFF.

The chain links TRBV13 to TRBJ2-3; D gene ambiguous. Germline lookup yields CDR1 PRHDT and CDR2 FYEKMQ (reference sequence). V shed 11 bases and J shed 1 base, with 10 bases lying between them. The CDR3 has 12 amino acids. The CDR3 nucleotides read TGTGCCTCGTGCCGGGGCACAGATACGCAGTATTTT. This translates into CASCRGTDTQYF.

In its sample, this clone was seen a few times. The chain links TRBV30 to TRBJ2-7; D is perhaps TRBD1 or TRBD2 (5 bases each). V dropped 1 base and J dropped 2 bases, with 15 bases sitting between them. The length of the CDR3 is 15 residues. Germline loops: CDR1 GTSNPN, CDR2 SVGIG (reference sequence). The CDR3 DNA is TGTGCCTGGAGTGGCTGGGAAATGGGGGCCTACGAGCAGTACTTC. This codes for CAWSGWEMGAYEQYF. The variable domain in full, with the rest retrieved from reference TRBV30 and TRBJ2-7, is SQTIHQWPATLVQPVGSPLSLECTVEGTSNPNLYWYRQAAGRGLQLLFYSVGIGQISSEVPQNLSASRPQDRQFILSSKKLLLSDSGFYLCAWSGWEMGAYEQYFGPGTRLTVT.

This clone was detected once. The chain joins TRBV9 to TRBJ1-1, with D unclear. Germline V gives CDR1 SGDLS, CDR2 YYNGEE. There are 11 residues in the CDR3. Trimming stripped 4 bases from V and 8 bases from J, with 9 bases between. DNA for the CDR3: TGTGCCAGCAGCTCCCAGGCGGAAGCTTTCTTT. Translated, it gives CASSSQAEAFF.

In this sample, this clone turned up a few times. The chain links TRBV29-1 to TRBJ2-7; the D call may be TRBD1 or TRBD2 (6 bases each). V was cut by 4 bases and J by 7 bases, with 17 bases left in between. The CDR3 loop spans 13 amino acids. Germline V gene sequence: CDR1 SQVTM, CDR2 ANQGSEA. CDR3 region: CSVGSEWGAEQYF. CDR3 nucleotides: TGCAGCGTTGGGAGCGAATGGGGGGCTGAGCAGTACTTC.

The V and J genes are TRBV6-5 and TRBJ2-2, with D perhaps TRBD2 (5 bases). There are 14 residues in the CDR3. Per the germline V gene, CDR1 is MNHEY and CDR2 is SVGAGI. The ends were cut back, 6 bases at V and 3 bases at J, with 11 bases in the middle. DNA for the CDR3: TGTGCCAGCAGCTCCGGACTTCACACCGGGGAGCTGTTTTTT. This sequence encodes CASSSGLHTGELFF.

In this sample, this clone turned up once. The chain employs TRBV28 and TRBJ2-7, with TRBD2 matching 8 bases. The germline gives CDR1 MDHEN, CDR2 SYDVKM. With 6 bases clipped from V and 2 bases from J, the junction kept 6 bases outside the gene matches. The CDR3 covers 14 residues. CDR3 nucleotides: TGTGCCAGCAGCTTAGCGGGACGACCCTACGAGCAGTACTTC. Its translation is CASSLAGRPYEQYF.

This chain uses TRBV2 with TRBJ2-1; D gene uncertain. Trimming cost V 7 bases and J 9 bases, with 7 bases left between them. The CDR3 spans 10 residues. CDR1 is SNHLY and CDR2 is FYNNEI in the germline V gene. CDR3 nucleotides: TGTGCCAGCATGCGTCGTGAGCAGTTCTTC. Protein product: CASMRREQFF.

This clone has more than one count but fewer than ten. V is TRBV5-1 and J is TRBJ2-3; 8 bases agree with TRBD2. J was trimmed by 4 bases and V by 6 bases; bases with no gene match: 10. Germline-derived CDR1 and CDR2 are SGHRS and YFSETQ. This CDR3 has 15 amino acids. The CDR3 DNA is TGCGCCAGCAATGGGCTTACGCGGGAGGCAGATACGCAGTATTTT. This encodes CASNGLTREADTQYF.

This clone has just one count. The chain carries TRBV30 and TRBJ2-1, with D possibly matching TRBD2 (6 bases). The length of the CDR3 is 11 residues. Germline V gives CDR1 GTSNPN, CDR2 SVGIG (reference sequence). V was clipped by 7 bases and J by 6 bases, with 10 bases between them. The DNA of the CDR3 is TGTGCCTTCCTAGCGCCCAATGAGCAGTTCTTC. Residues: CAFLAPNEQFF. Together with reference TRBV30 and TRBJ2-1, the CDR3 gives the full variable domain: SQTIHQWPATLVQPVGSPLSLECTVEGTSNPNLYWYRQAAGRGLQLLFYSVGIGQISSEVPQNLSASRPQDRQFILSSKKLLLSDSGFYLCAFLAPNEQFFGPGTRLTVL.

Sample share makes this clone medium-sized (0.01 to 0.1%). The rearrangement uses TRBV28 and TRBJ2-3, with 11 bases lining up with TRBD1. Germline-derived CDR1 and CDR2 are MDHEN and SYDVKM. V was pared by 7 bases and J by 2 bases, with 5 bases of the junction left unmatched. The CDR3 runs to 15 residues. The CDR3, as DNA: TGTGCCAGCAAACCGGGACAGGGGGACACAGATACGCAGTATTTT. This encodes CASKPGQGDTDTQYF.

This clone was counted at least ten times. J is TRBJ2-3 and V is TRBV7-9; D is unresolved. Trimming cost V 9 bases and J 5 bases, with 6 bases left between them. This CDR3 region has 10 residues. CDR1 and CDR2 (germline): SEHNR, FQNEAQ (reference sequence). This CDR3 reads CASVEDTQYF. CDR3 coding DNA: TGTGCCAGTGTGGAAGATACGCAGTATTTT. The full variable domain, with the rest looked up from reference TRBV7-9 and TRBJ2-3, is DTGVSQNPRHKITKRGQNVTFRCDPISEHNRLYWYRQTLGQGPEFLTYFQNEAQLEKSRLLSDRFSAERPKGSFSTLEIQRTEQGDSAMYLCASVEDTQYFGPGTRLTVL.

The chain is built from TRBV4-1 and TRBJ2-1; D is undetermined. V was trimmed by 3 bases and J by 10 bases, leaving 10 bases between them. CDR3 length: 12 residues. Germline loops: CDR1 MGHRA, CDR2 YSYEKL. The CDR3: CASSQSSTEQFF. CDR3 sequence (DNA): TGCGCCAGCAGCCAGAGTAGCACAGAGCAGTTCTTC.

This chain joins TRBV27 and TRBJ2-6; D not resolved. Germline lookup yields CDR1 MNHEY and CDR2 SMNVEV (reference sequence). This CDR3 comprises 13 residues. The V end was cut by 5 bases, the J end by 2 bases, with 4 bases between. CDR3 protein: CASSPTGANVLTF. For the CDR3, the DNA is TGTGCCAGCAGTCCGACTGGGGCCAACGTCCTGACTTTC.

The table lists this clone with a few counts. J is TRBJ2-1 and V is TRBV29-1, with 7 bases aligning to TRBD2. The germline V gene encodes CDR1 SQVTM and CDR2 ANQGSEA. The CDR3 sequence is 12 residues long. J lost 8 bases, V lost 8 bases, and 9 bases had no gene match. The CDR3 loop is CSLGLGGDEQFF. The CDR3, as DNA: TGCAGCTTGGGACTTGGGGGGGATGAGCAGTTCTTC.

The V gene is TRBV29-1, the J gene TRBJ1-1, with D possibly being TRBD1 (5 bases). Germline V gene sequence: CDR1 SQVTM, CDR2 ANQGSEA. This CDR3 region has 11 residues. V was trimmed by 4 bases and J by 3 bases, leaving 6 bases between them. The DNA for the CDR3 is TGCAGCGTTGGACAGTACACTGAAGCTTTCTTT. Translated: CSVGQYTEAFF.

This clone has a handful of counts. The V and J genes are TRBV29-1 and TRBJ1-1; perhaps TRBD1 as D (5 bases). Germline V gene sequence: CDR1 SQVTM, CDR2 ANQGSEA. The CDR3 is 12 amino acids. The V and J ends lost 4 bases and 4 bases respectively, with 10 bases between them. The CDR3 spells CSVAGGSTEAFF. CDR3 nucleotides: TGCAGCGTTGCGGGGGGATCCACTGAAGCTTTCTTT.

The J gene is TRBJ2-1, the V gene TRBV9; a weak D match, TRBD1 (5 bases). CDR1 is SGDLS and CDR2 is YYNGEE in the germline V gene. The CDR3 runs 13 residues. Trimming took off 3 bases at V and 6 bases at J, with 10 bases between the two ends. The CDR3, as DNA: TGTGCCAGCAGCGAAGGGGCCCTCAATGAGCAGTTCTTC. Translated, it gives CASSEGALNEQFF.

With respect to this clone: One end of the junction does not line up with germline, which may come from a read error. The chain has TRBV29-1 and TRBJ2-1, with 8 bases fitting TRBD2. The V gene's germline CDR1 is SQVTM and CDR2 ANQGSEA. The CDR3 is 13 amino acids. CDR3 in amino acids: CSVFGTSYSEQFF. The CDR3 bases are TGCAGCGTGTTTGGGACTAGTTACAGTGAGCAGTTCTTC.

The chain carries TRBV2 and TRBJ2-5; TRBD1 aligns across 8 bases. The CDR3 is 14 amino acids. The V segment lost 5 bases and the J segment 4 bases; nucleotides outside the gene matches: 6. Per germline, CDR1 SNHLY and CDR2 FYNNEI. DNA for the CDR3: TGTGCCAGCAGTTGGACAGGGAGCGCAGAGACCCAGTACTTC. Translation: CASSWTGSAETQYF.

The gene calls are TRBV27 and TRBJ2-7; TRBD2 matches at 7 bases. V lost 8 bases, J lost 4 bases, and 8 bases stayed unmatched. Germline CDR1 MNHEY, CDR2 SMNVEV (reference sequence). The CDR3 contains 13 residues. The CDR3 bases are TGTGCCAGCCGTCTCGGGGAGGGTTACGAGCAGTACTTC. Its protein product is CASRLGEGYEQYF.

This chain links TRBV29-1 with TRBJ1-1; D is unclear. This CDR3 contains 14 residues. The V and J ends lost 4 bases and 1 base respectively, with 13 bases between them. Looked up from germline, CDR1 is SQVTM and CDR2 is ANQGSEA. CDR3 nucleotides: TGCAGCGTTGCCGGAGGCAGATCGAACACTGAAGCTTTCTTT. Residues: CSVAGGRSNTEAFF.

This rearrangement joins TRBV29-1 to TRBJ1-1; no clear D. Trimming stripped 7 bases from V and 3 bases from J, with 15 bases between. CDR3 length: 13 amino acids. Germline values: CDR1 SQVTM, CDR2 ANQGSEA. The CDR3, as DNA: TGCAGCGCAGACGAAGGGTCGGACACTGAAGCTTTCTTT. Residues: CSADEGSDTEAFF.

The chain carries TRBV15 and TRBJ1-2; D unclear. Deletions cut 5 bases from V and 6 bases from J, with 22 bases between. The CDR3 has 16 residues. Per germline, CDR1 LNHNV and CDR2 YYDKDF (reference sequence). In DNA form, the CDR3 reads TGTGCCACCAGCGGAAAGCGTGAGGGCTTAAAGGATGGCTACACCTTC. It is translated as CATSGKREGLKDGYTF.